Sequencing of this T cell receptor beta chain was carried out in a study of OX40 agonist ivuxolimab in advanced cancers. Overall study: Every 2 weeks, patients got intravenous ivuxolimab at one of six dose levels (0.01-10 mg/kg). Regarding the study as a whole: With doses of 0.1 to 3.0 mg/kg, CD4+ and CD8+ blood T cells had undergone clonal expansion by week 6.

As to this clone: What it recognizes is unknown.

V lost 3 bases to trimming and J lost 4 bases; unmatched junction nucleotides: 5. The CDR3 loop spans 15 amino acids. Germline V gene data show CDR1 as SGHRS and CDR2 as YFSETQ. Clones were sequenced by immunoSEQ multiplex PCR, and TCRdb holds only the in-frame ones, with some missing. This repertoire shows some 22,000 clones, roughly 73% found once; its top ten account for about 17%. This clonotype was obtained from an adult with an advanced solid tumor such as melanoma, head and neck, liver or kidney cancer. V is TRBV5-1 and J is TRBJ2-1, with TRBD1 matching 9 bases. The sample in question was CD4+ or CD8+ T cells sorted from blood, obtained in a trial of the OX40 agonist ivuxolimab. The CDR3 reads CASSSGDREYNEQFF. The CDR3 DNA reads as TGCGCCAGCAGCTCGGGGGACAGGGAGTACAATGAGCAGTTCTTC.